This TCR beta chain stems from a study of T cell responses to AZD1222 COVID-19 vaccine. TCRdb's table, derived via immunoSEQ multiplex PCR, lists solely in-frame clones and lacks some. This sample has 50,000 to 70,000 clones, with roughly nine tenths found just once. CDR3 length: 14 residues. The germline V and J ends were trimmed by 6 bases and 1 base, with 9 bases remaining between them. Germline CDR1 reads LNHDA; CDR2 reads SQIVND (reference sequence). V and J are TRBV19 and TRBJ2-2; no clear D. This TCR derives from an adult who received the AZD1222 COVID-19 vaccine. The input for sequencing was peripheral blood, taken 28 days after the second AZD1222 dose. CDR3 nucleotide sequence: TGTGCCAGTAGCCCCGTACAGAACACCGGGGAGCTGTTTTTT. Protein product: CASSPVQNTGELFF.